These T cell receptor beta chains were read from a single sample in a study of OX40 agonist ivuxolimab in advanced cancers. This table comes from immunoSEQ multiplex PCR, and its TCRdb copy is limited to in-frame clones, with some not included. Of 50,000 to 80,000 clones listed, more than 75% were seen once; the top ten hold around 3%. Sequencing used CD4+ or CD8+ T cells sorted from blood, obtained in a trial of the OX40 agonist ivuxolimab. Receptors were obtained from an adult with an advanced solid tumor such as melanoma, head and neck, liver or kidney cancer. Each CDR3 is given with its conserved first and last residue. The order of the fields is J gene, clone size, D gene, V gene, CDR3 protein, CDR3 DNA. A D gene is named only where the DNA matches it firmly. Size is stated for part of the rows, as once, few or many counts, or as a class when the clone is expanded.

j_call: TRBJ2-1; clone_size: -; d_call: -; v_call: TRBV5-8; cdr3_aa: CASSLEGRSSYNEQFF; cdr3_nt: TGTGCCAGCAGCTTGGAGGGGCGGAGCTCCTACAATGAGCAGTTCTTC
j_call: TRBJ2-5; clone_size: -; d_call: TRBD2; v_call: TRBV5-4; cdr3_aa: CASSLLGLAGGSQETQYF; cdr3_nt: TGTGCCAGCAGCTTGCTCGGACTAGCGGGGGGAAGCCAAGAGACCCAGTACTTC
j_call: TRBJ2-3; clone_size: -; d_call: TRBD2; v_call: TRBV4-3; cdr3_aa: CASSQDTGGFTDTQYF; cdr3_nt: TGCGCCAGCAGCCAAGATACGGGGGGGTTTACAGATACGCAGTATTTT
j_call: TRBJ2-3; clone_size: -; d_call: TRBD2; v_call: TRBV6-5; cdr3_aa: CASSPSGGSTDTQYF; cdr3_nt: TGTGCCAGCAGTCCTAGCGGGGGGAGCACAGATACGCAGTATTTT
j_call: TRBJ1-1; clone_size: -; d_call: TRBD1; v_call: TRBV14; cdr3_aa: CASSLDRANTEAFF; cdr3_nt: TGTGCCAGCAGTCTTGACAGGGCGAACACTGAAGCTTTCTTT
j_call: TRBJ2-7; clone_size: -; d_call: -; v_call: TRBV6-5; cdr3_aa: CASRTGNSYEQYF; cdr3_nt: TGTGCCAGCAGAACAGGAAACTCCTACGAGCAGTACTTC
j_call: TRBJ2-1; clone_size: -; d_call: -; v_call: TRBV10-3; cdr3_aa: CAISEDRPSEQFF; cdr3_nt: TGTGCCATCAGTGAGGATCGACCGAGTGAGCAGTTCTTC
j_call: TRBJ2-2; clone_size: few; d_call: -; v_call: TRBV19; cdr3_aa: CASTLTGELFF; cdr3_nt: TGTGCCAGTACCCTCACCGGGGAGCTGTTTTTT
j_call: TRBJ2-2; clone_size: -; d_call: -; v_call: TRBV7-3; cdr3_aa: CASSRRPALVAGELFF; cdr3_nt: TGTGCCAGCAGCCGACGTCCCGCCCTGGTCGCCGGGGAGCTGTTTTTT
j_call: TRBJ1-2; clone_size: -; d_call: -; v_call: TRBV7-2; cdr3_aa: CASSLVGGLINYGYTF; cdr3_nt: TGTGCCAGCAGCTTAGTTGGCGGTCTTATTAACTATGGCTACACCTTC
j_call: TRBJ2-2; clone_size: -; d_call: TRBD2; v_call: TRBV7-3; cdr3_aa: CASSGTSGRNTGELFF; cdr3_nt: TGTGCCAGCAGCGGGACTAGCGGGAGGAACACCGGGGAGCTGTTTTTT
j_call: TRBJ2-7; clone_size: -; d_call: -; v_call: TRBV6-1; cdr3_aa: CASSRGRDYEQYF; cdr3_nt: TGTGCCAGCAGCAGAGGACGGGACTACGAGCAGTACTTC
j_call: TRBJ2-3; clone_size: -; d_call: -; v_call: TRBV7-9; cdr3_aa: CASSFGRDTQYF; cdr3_nt: TGTGCCAGCAGCTTTGGGAGGGATACGCAGTATTTT
j_call: TRBJ2-7; clone_size: -; d_call: -; v_call: TRBV28; cdr3_aa: CASSFPGGPYEQYF; cdr3_nt: TGTGCCAGCAGTTTCCCCGGGGGACCCTACGAGCAGTACTTC
j_call: TRBJ2-3; clone_size: -; d_call: -; v_call: TRBV30; cdr3_aa: CAWSEFGSTDTQYF; cdr3_nt: TGTGCCTGGAGTGAGTTTGGTAGCACAGATACGCAGTATTTT
j_call: TRBJ1-2; clone_size: few; d_call: -; v_call: TRBV6-5; cdr3_aa: CASSYSTYSNYGYTF; cdr3_nt: TGTGCCAGCAGTTACTCGACGTACAGCAACTATGGCTACACCTTC
j_call: TRBJ1-2; clone_size: -; d_call: -; v_call: TRBV30; cdr3_aa: CAWSDSTAAYGYTF; cdr3_nt: TGTGCCTGGAGCGATTCCACCGCTGCCTATGGCTACACCTTC
j_call: TRBJ2-7; clone_size: -; d_call: -; v_call: TRBV5-1; cdr3_aa: CASSSSSYEQYF; cdr3_nt: TGCGCCAGCAGCTCTAGCTCCTACGAGCAGTACTTC
j_call: TRBJ1-4; clone_size: once; d_call: -; v_call: TRBV20-1; cdr3_aa: CSARLGEKLFF; cdr3_nt: TGCAGTGCTAGACTAGGGGAAAAACTGTTTTTT
j_call: TRBJ2-3; clone_size: -; d_call: -; v_call: TRBV7-3; cdr3_aa: CASSPSFGRDTQYF; cdr3_nt: TGTGCCAGCAGCCCTAGCTTTGGCCGTGATACGCAGTATTTT
j_call: TRBJ1-6; clone_size: -; d_call: -; v_call: TRBV27; cdr3_aa: CASSLVGAPLHF; cdr3_nt: TGTGCCAGCAGTTTAGTCGGAGCACCCCTCCACTTT
j_call: TRBJ2-7; clone_size: -; d_call: -; v_call: TRBV18; cdr3_aa: CASSPGSYEQYF; cdr3_nt: TGTGCCAGCTCACCCGGGTCTTACGAGCAGTACTTC
j_call: TRBJ2-3; clone_size: medium-sized; d_call: TRBD2; v_call: TRBV7-6; cdr3_aa: CASSYTTGLGTDTQYF; cdr3_nt: TGTGCCAGCAGTTACACAACGGGACTAGGAACAGATACGCAGTATTTT
j_call: TRBJ2-1; clone_size: -; d_call: TRBD1; v_call: TRBV5-5; cdr3_aa: CASSLGRQGGWNEQFF; cdr3_nt: TGTGCCAGCAGCTTGGGGAGACAGGGGGGTTGGAATGAGCAGTTCTTC
j_call: TRBJ2-7; clone_size: -; d_call: -; v_call: TRBV29-1; cdr3_aa: CSVYGTGRAYEQYF; cdr3_nt: TGCAGCGTGTATGGGACCGGGCGGGCCTACGAGCAGTACTTC
j_call: TRBJ2-3; clone_size: -; d_call: -; v_call: TRBV28; cdr3_aa: CASSPPAGSGTDTQYF; cdr3_nt: TGTGCCAGCAGTCCCCCCGCAGGGTCTGGCACAGATACGCAGTATTTT
j_call: TRBJ1-3; clone_size: -; d_call: -; v_call: TRBV5-1; cdr3_aa: CASSSGPLSLSGNTIYF; cdr3_nt: TGCGCCAGCAGCTCGGGTCCTCTCTCCCTCTCTGGAAACACCATATATTTT
j_call: TRBJ2-3; clone_size: -; d_call: TRBD2; v_call: TRBV10-3; cdr3_aa: CAIRGRGGADTQYF; cdr3_nt: TGTGCCATCAGGGGGCGGGGAGGGGCGGATACGCAGTATTTT
j_call: TRBJ2-2; clone_size: few; d_call: TRBD1; v_call: TRBV5-1; cdr3_aa: CASSKGASTGELFF; cdr3_nt: TGCGCCAGCAGTAAGGGGGCGAGTACCGGGGAGCTGTTTTTT